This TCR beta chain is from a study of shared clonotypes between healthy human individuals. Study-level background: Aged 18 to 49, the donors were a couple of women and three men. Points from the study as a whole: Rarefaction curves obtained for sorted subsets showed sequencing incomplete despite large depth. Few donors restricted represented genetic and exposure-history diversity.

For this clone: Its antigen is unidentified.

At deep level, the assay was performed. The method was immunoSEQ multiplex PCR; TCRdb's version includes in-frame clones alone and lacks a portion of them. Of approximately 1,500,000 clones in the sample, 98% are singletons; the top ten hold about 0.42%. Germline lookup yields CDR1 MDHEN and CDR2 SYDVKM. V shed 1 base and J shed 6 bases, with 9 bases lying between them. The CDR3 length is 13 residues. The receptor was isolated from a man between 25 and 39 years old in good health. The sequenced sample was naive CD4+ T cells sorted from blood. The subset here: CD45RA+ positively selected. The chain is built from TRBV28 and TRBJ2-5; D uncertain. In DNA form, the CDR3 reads TGTGCCAGCAGTTTATTGGCCGTCAAGACCCAGTACTTC. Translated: CASSLLAVKTQYF.